Described below is a single T cell receptor beta chain sequence and its context. Which antigen it targets is not known. Base-call qualities are not available, and no considerably larger clone is one nucleotide away. The cohort was made up of roughly 670 healthy bone marrow donors. At the time of sampling, all cohort members were nominally healthy, though unrecorded immune exposures were likely present. The donor was CMV seronegative and belonged to the group of approximately 320 seronegative cohort members. A peripheral blood sample was collected from each donor, and TCR beta sequencing was performed on peripheral blood mononuclear cells. Genomic DNA extraction from the blood cell samples was performed with the Qiagen DNeasy Blood Extraction Kit. The CDR3 contains 14 residues, cysteine and phenylalanine counted. Just the 42-base CDR3 DNA is kept, in frame starting at base 1. Unmatched junction bases come to 1, with V trimmed by 5 bases and J by 5 bases. The germline V gene supplies CDR1 MNHEY and CDR2 SVGAGI.

The sample belongs to a study of cytomegalovirus exposure and HLA in healthy donors (dated by TCRdb to 2017 to 2019). At the level of the whole study: An earlier analysis of several hundred of the donors reported roughly 300 Gb of sequence data and approximately 110 million unique TCR beta sequences from 150 million to 200 million T cells. Roughly 300 gigabases of sequencing data and 70 million to 85 million unique TCR sequences were included in an early release covering roughly 600 HLA-typed donors. The study aimed to test whether cataloging public T cell receptors could reveal signatures of past pathogen exposure. Besides the first cohort of more than 650 subjects, a separate validation cohort made up of over 95 different subjects was used. An earlier analysis of 587 of the donors used high-throughput TCR beta sequencing to judge whether each TCR beta V gene segment behaved as functional or pseudogenic. To predict cytomegalovirus infection status, the study combined high-throughput TCR immunosequencing, statistical association of individual TCRs with disease status, and machine learning. The number of donors typed differed by locus, with roughly 629-640 for A, B, C, DRB1 and DQB1, roughly 520 for DQA1, 600 to 610 for DPA1, and around 430 for DPB1. Donor age, sex, ethnicity and CMV serostatus were compiled alongside the repertoire data. The T cell repertoires of 700 or so subjects were profiled by immunosequencing and related to cytomegalovirus serostatus. Genome-wide SNP genotypes for about 55% of the roughly 670 donors were used in a later genetic analysis, which treated that subset as a discovery cohort. Every repertoire in the discovery cohort had been generated on one and the same sequencing platform. Of the roughly 410 genotyped donors, over 80% were placed in the genetic ancestry cluster associated with self-reported Caucasian donors. Both class I and class II loci were covered by HLA typing, at four-digit resolution. In a later analysis, previously published TCR beta repertoires from more than 500 donors were re-analyzed and high-resolution HLA genotyping was added so that TCR occurrence patterns could be studied. Across around 400 genotyped donors of the cohort, an average of roughly 250,000 unique TCR beta nucleotide sequences per donor were sequenced, and 15% to 20% of those sequences were non-productive. Rather than drawing on any new phenotypic data, the later analysis identified candidate immune exposures from TCR beta sequences and the way those sequences occurred across donors. A few DR-DQ haplotypes were treated as single units for association and clustering because of strong linkage in the cohort. The investigation overall reported the following: Because HLA typing was unavailable for some donors at each locus, only the typed subset was used in association tests. A later genetic analysis associated a missense DCLRE1C variant with V-gene and J-gene trimming of TCR beta chains, and an independent cohort replicated the association. Only TCR beta chains were sequenced in this cohort, and the absence of alpha or paired-chain data limited detectable features. Broadly in line with IMGT annotations, most TCR beta V segments showed up in productive rearrangements about 87% or about 30% of the time in an earlier analysis of 587 of the donors. For the cohort, immune exposure information was limited to CMV serostatus. Because the 87-base-pair reads could not distinguish some IMGT-functional V segments, including TRBV6-2 and TRBV6-3, those segments were excluded. The sequencing pipeline was judged likely to have produced a cluster of highly shared sequence variants as a technical artifact. A later analysis associated 16,951 TCR beta sequences with specific HLA alleles at a false discovery rate of 0.05. The study gave a list of more than 150 TCR beta chains associated with cytomegalovirus. Presence/absence analyses assumed roughly uniform sequencing depth across donors, an assumption that may not hold. Roughly 17 rarely observed V segments, including chromosome 9 orphons, were excluded from the earlier analysis of some 590 of the donors because counts were too low. According to a later analysis, parvovirus B19, influenza, CMV and Epstein-Barr virus appeared linked to several top co-occurrence clusters. A later analysis found that most CMV-associated TCR beta chains appeared HLA-restricted, with HLA associations seemingly driven largely by CMV exposure. Assigning TCR associations to individual alleles was difficult when HLA alleles, especially DR and DQ, strongly co-occurred. Correlated functional status among segregating V segments might be attributable to linkage disequilibrium, but an unknown experimental factor could not be ruled out. A few of the identified cytomegalovirus-associated TCR beta chains were confirmed in vitro to be specific for cytomegalovirus antigens. A further reported finding was that TCR beta sequences accurately predicted the HLA-A and HLA-B alleles for most subjects in the first cohort. The authors suggested that the approach could potentially be extended to other disease states and immunological phenotypes. In a later analysis, HLA-associated TCR beta chains showed more clonal expansion and lower generation probabilities than non-associated chains that were equally common. According to a later analysis, TCR association rates differed among HLA loci, with DRB1 alleles showing the most associated TCRs and HLA-C alleles showing the fewest. The classifier was reported to diagnose cytomegalovirus status with high specificity and sensitivity in both the original and validation cohorts. Most TCR sequences were observed very rarely across donors, whereas some public TCRs were present in many individuals. In a later genetic analysis, fewer N-insertions in productive TCRs were reported among donors in an Asian-associated ancestry cluster than the approximately 670-donor mean.

To prepare the library, the immunoSEQ multiplex PCR assay was applied. For the multiplex PCR, a mixture combining 60 forward primers for TCR Vbeta segments and 13 reverse primers for TCR Jbeta segments was used. The CDR3 region of rearranged TCR beta genes was amplified from genomic DNA with a multiplex PCR assay. The Illumina HiSeq System was used to sequence the amplified TCR beta libraries as 87-base-pair reads. From the authors' description of their analysis: A later analysis counted tens of millions of unique TCR beta chains across the 500 to 850 repertoires, and about 10 million of these chains were shared by at least two donors. A nearest-neighbor algorithm error-corrected the raw reads and collapsed the reads into unique sequences, merging closely related sequences to remove PCR and sequencing errors. V, D and J gene segments were assigned by aligning CDR3 sequences to IMGT reference sequences. Each retained sequence needed at least a six-nucleotide match to both a V gene segment and a J gene segment. Rearrangements were called productive when the CDR3 lacked stop codons and stayed in frame with V and J; all others were non-productive. CDR3 was defined by IMGT convention, running from the second conserved V-encoded cysteine to the conserved J-encoded phenylalanine. The earlier analysis of 587 of the donors excluded sequences that lacked an unambiguous match to a single V gene segment. In an earlier analysis of more than 500 of the donors, a V segment was called functional when productive rearrangements were above 56.7%, and segregating when the standard deviation between donors exceeded 5%. A statistical classification framework was developed to diagnose cytomegalovirus status using the catalog of TCR beta chain sequences. In a later analysis, V and J genes were assigned by comparing TCR nucleotide sequences against IMGT/GENE-DB human TR gene sequences. A later analysis assigned CDR3 sequences and most-parsimonious VDJ recombination scenarios with the TCRdist pipeline. In a later analysis, each TCR beta chain was defined by its CDR3 amino acid sequence together with its V-gene family, and reads lacking a unique V-gene family were excluded. In a later analysis, nearly 600 highly shared, low-generation-probability nucleotide sequences were removed to address suspected cross-contamination and a sequencing artifact. For each public chain, a later analysis derived a clonal expansion index from normalized ranks of inferred template counts within each repertoire. In a later analysis, generation probabilities were computed with a VDJ recombination model fitted to out-of-frame rearrangements, and the resulting probabilities were checked against IGoR. In a later analysis, hypergeometric tests were used to score TCR-TCR, TCR-HLA and TCR-CMV co-occurrence, with a repertoire-size bias correction applied to TCR pairs. To estimate false discovery rates, a later analysis permuted the HLA or CMV assignments 20 times. In a later analysis, co-occurring TCRs were grouped using DBSCAN, and TCRdist sequence similarity was added for clustering within HLA-allele-positive subsets. Repertoires with fewer than 30,000 or more than 120,000 public chains, plus five repertoires with anomalous nucleotide sharing, were excluded from co-occurrence clustering. In TCRdb, the immuneACCESS table is reduced to in-frame sequences with V and J assigned. These tables do not hold every clone; where another copy was compared, an unresolved V gene accounts for under half, and the others remain unexplained. The V and J calls and clone size were taken over from that table, and D and trimming were inferred from the DNA. This sample lists 150,000 to 190,000 clones; around 74% were detected once. The top ten hold over 1.1% of the sample.

The receptor comes from a man between 18 and 35 years old in good health and CMV-seronegative. The chain is made from TRBV6-5 and TRBJ1-4; 11 bases in the junction line up with TRBD1. The sequenced sample consisted of PBMCs. The CDR3 amino acid sequence is: CASSRDRGNEKLFF. The nucleotide sequence reads TGTGCCAGCAGTCGGGACAGGGGGAATGAAAAACTGTTTTTT.